This T cell receptor (beta chain) comes out of a study of cytomegalovirus exposure and HLA in healthy donors. Study-wide results and caveats: Highly shared variants forming one cluster were likely a sequencing artifact.

Researchers ran the PCR with 60 Vbeta and 13 Jbeta primers. Produced via immunoSEQ multiplex PCR; TCRdb's table is partial and in-frame only. The specimen's table records roughly 200,000 clones. Concerning this clone: Antigen: not known.

Healthy people donating bone marrow made up the donors. Germline CDR1 SGHNT, CDR2 YYREEE (reference sequence). V trimming: 4 bases; J trimming: 6 bases; junction bases outside the gene matches: 6. This CDR3 spans 13 amino acids. This TCR was sampled from a man aged 30 to 39 in good health and CMV-seronegative. The sample consisted of PBMCs. The V and J genes are TRBV5-4 and TRBJ2-7; 8 bases line up with TRBD2. CDR3: CASSAPGGLEQYF. Written as DNA, the CDR3 is TGTGCCAGCAGCGCGCCGGGGGGGCTCGAGCAGTACTTC.